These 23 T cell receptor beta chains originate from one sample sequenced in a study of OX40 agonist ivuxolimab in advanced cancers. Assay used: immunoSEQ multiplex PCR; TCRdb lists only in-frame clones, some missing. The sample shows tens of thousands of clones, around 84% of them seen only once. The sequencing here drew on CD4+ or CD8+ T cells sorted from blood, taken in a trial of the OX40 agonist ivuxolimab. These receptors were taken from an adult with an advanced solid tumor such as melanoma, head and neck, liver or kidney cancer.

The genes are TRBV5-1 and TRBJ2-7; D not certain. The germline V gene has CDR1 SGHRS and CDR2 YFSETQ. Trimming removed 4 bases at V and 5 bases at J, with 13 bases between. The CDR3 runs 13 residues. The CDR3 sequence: CASSRVQPDEQYF. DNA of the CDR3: TGCGCCAGCAGCCGGGTCCAACCCGACGAGCAGTACTTC.

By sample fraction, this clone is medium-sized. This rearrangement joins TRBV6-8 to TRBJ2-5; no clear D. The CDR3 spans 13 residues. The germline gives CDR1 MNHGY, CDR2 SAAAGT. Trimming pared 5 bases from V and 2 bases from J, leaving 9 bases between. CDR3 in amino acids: CASSPRQQETQYF. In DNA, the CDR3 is TGTGCCAGCAGTCCCCGCCAGCAAGAGACCCAGTACTTC.

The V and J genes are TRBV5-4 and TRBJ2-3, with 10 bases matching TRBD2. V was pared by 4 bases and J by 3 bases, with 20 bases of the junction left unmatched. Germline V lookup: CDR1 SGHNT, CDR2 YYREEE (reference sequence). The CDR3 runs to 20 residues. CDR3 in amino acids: CASSVPQGALAGVKTDTQYF. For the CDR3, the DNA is TGTGCCAGCAGCGTCCCCCAGGGTGCCCTAGCGGGAGTAAAGACAGATACGCAGTATTTT.

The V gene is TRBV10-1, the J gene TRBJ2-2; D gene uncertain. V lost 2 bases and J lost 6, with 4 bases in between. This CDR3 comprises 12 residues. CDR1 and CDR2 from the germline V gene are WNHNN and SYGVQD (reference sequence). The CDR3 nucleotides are TGCGCCAGCAGTGAGGGTCCCGGGGAGCTGTTTTTT. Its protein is CASSEGPGELFF.

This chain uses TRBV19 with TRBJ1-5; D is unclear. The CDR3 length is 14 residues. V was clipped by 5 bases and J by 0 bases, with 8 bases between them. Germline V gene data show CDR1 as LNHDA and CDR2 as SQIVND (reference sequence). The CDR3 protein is CASSDSGSNQPQHF. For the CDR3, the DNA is TGTGCCAGTAGTGACTCCGGTAGCAATCAGCCCCAGCATTTT.

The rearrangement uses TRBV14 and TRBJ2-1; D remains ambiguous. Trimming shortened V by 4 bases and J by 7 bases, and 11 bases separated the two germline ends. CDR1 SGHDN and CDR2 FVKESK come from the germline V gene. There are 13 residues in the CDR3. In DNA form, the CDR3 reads TGTGCCAGCAGCCTACTACCCCGGAATGAGCAGTTCTTC. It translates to CASSLLPRNEQFF.

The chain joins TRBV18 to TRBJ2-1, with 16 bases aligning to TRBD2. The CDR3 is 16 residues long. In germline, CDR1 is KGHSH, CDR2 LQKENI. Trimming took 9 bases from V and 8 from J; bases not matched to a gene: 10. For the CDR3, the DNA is TGTGCCAGTTCCCCGGGACTAGCGGGGGGGCGAGATGAGCAGTTCTTC. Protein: CASSPGLAGGRDEQFF.

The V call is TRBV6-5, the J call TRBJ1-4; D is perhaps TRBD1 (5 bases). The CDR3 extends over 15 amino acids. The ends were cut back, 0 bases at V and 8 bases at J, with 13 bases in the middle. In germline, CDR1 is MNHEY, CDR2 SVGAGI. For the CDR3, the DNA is TGTGCCAGCAGTTACTCACCGACAGTGCTGGAAAAACTGTTTTTT. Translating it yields CASSYSPTVLEKLFF.

The CDR3 DNA is TGTGCCAGCAGCTCCCTCTCGCAGGGGGGTGGAAACACCATATATTTT. It encodes CASSSLSQGGGNTIYF. The chain recombines TRBV5-4 with TRBJ1-3; 7 positions agree with TRBD1. V lost 3 bases to trimming and J lost 3 bases; unmatched junction nucleotides: 9. CDR1 and CDR2 (germline): SGHNT, YYREEE (reference sequence). The CDR3 loop spans 16 amino acids.

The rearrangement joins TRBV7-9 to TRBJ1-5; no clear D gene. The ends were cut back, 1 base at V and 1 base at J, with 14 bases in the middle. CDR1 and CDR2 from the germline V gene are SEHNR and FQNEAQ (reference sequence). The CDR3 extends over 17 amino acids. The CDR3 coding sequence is TGTGCCAGCAGCTTAGAAGGTCTCTCTGGGAGCAATCAGCCCCAGCATTTT. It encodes CASSLEGLSGSNQPQHF.

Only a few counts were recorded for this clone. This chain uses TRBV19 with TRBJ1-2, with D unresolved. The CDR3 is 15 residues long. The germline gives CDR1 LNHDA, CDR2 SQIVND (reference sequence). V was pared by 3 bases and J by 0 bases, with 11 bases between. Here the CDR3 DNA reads TGTGCCAGTAGTATCAAAGCTGAAGCTAACTATGGCTACACCTTC. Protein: CASSIKAEANYGYTF.

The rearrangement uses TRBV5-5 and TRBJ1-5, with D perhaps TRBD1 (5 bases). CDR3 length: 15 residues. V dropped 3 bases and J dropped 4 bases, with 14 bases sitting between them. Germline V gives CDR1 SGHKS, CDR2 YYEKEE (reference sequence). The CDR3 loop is CASSSNPTENQPQHF. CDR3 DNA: TGTGCCAGCAGCTCAAATCCGACAGAAAATCAGCCCCAGCATTTT.

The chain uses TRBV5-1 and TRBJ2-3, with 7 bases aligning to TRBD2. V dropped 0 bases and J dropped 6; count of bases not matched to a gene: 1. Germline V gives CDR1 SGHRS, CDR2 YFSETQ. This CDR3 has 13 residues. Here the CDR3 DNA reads TGCGCCAGCAGCTTGGATAGCGGGGATACGCAGTATTTT. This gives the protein CASSLDSGDTQYF.

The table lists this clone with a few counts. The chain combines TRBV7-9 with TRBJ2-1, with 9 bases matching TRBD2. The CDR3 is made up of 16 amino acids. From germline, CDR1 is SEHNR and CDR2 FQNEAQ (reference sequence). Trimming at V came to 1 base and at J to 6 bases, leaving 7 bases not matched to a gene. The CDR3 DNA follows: TGTGCCAGCAGCTTAGAGGTAGCGGGGGCGGGCAATGAGCAGTTCTTC. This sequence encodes CASSLEVAGAGNEQFF.

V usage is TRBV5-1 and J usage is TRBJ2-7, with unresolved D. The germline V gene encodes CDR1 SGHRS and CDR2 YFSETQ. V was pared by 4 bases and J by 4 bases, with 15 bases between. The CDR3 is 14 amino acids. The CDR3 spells CASSPRTNFYEQYF. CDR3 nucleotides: TGCGCCAGCAGCCCACGGACCAACTTTTACGAGCAGTACTTC.

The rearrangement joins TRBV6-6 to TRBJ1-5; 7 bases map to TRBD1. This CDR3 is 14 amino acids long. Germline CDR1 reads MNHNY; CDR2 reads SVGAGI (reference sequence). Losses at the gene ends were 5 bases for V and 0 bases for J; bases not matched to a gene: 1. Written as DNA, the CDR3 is TGTGCCAGCAGTAGGGACAGTAGCAATCAGCCCCAGCATTTT. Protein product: CASSRDSSNQPQHF.

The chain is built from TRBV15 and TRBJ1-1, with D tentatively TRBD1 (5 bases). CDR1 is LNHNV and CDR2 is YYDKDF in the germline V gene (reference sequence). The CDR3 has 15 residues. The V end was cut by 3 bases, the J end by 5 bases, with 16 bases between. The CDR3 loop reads CATSSPNGEGTEAFF. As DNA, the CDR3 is TGTGCCACCAGCAGCCCAAACGGGGAGGGGACTGAAGCTTTCTTT. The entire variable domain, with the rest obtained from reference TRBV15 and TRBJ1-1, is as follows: DAMVIQNPRYQVTQFGKPVTLSCSQTLNHNVMYWYQQKSSQAPKLLFHYYDKDFNNEADTPDNFQSRRPNTSFCFLDIRSPGLGDTAMYLCATSSPNGEGTEAFFGQGTRLTVV.

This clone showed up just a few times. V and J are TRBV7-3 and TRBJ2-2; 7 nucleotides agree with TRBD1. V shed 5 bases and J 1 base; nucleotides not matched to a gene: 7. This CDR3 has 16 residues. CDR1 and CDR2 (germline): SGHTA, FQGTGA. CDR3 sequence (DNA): TGTGCCAGCAGCATTGCCGGGACAGTGAACACCGGGGAGCTGTTTTTT. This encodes CASSIAGTVNTGELFF.

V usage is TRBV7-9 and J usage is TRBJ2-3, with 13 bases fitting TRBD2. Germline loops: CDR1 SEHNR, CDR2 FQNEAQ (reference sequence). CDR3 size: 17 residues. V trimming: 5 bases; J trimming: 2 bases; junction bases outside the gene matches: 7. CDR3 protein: CASSRATSGGVTDTQYF. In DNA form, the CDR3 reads TGTGCCAGCAGCCGAGCTACTAGCGGGGGGGTCACAGATACGCAGTATTTT.

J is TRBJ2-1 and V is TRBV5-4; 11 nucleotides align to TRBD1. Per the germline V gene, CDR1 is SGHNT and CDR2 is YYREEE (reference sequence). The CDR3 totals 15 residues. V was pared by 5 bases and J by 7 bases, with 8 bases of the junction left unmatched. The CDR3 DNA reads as TGTGCCAGCAGGGGGGCGGGACAGGGGGTTAATGAGCAGTTCTTC. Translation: CASRGAGQGVNEQFF. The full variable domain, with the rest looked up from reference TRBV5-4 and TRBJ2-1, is ETGVTQSPTHLIKTRGQQVTLRCSSQSGHNTVSWYQQALGQGPQFIFQYYREEENGRGNFPPRFSGLQFPNYSSELNVNALELDDSALYLCASRGAGQGVNEQFFGPGTRLTVL.

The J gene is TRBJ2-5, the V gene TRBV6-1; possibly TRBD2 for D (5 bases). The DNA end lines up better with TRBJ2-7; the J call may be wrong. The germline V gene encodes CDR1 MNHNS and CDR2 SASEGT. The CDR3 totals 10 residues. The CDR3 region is CASGGYEQYF. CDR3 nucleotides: TGTGCCAGCGGAGGCTACGAGCAGTACTTC.

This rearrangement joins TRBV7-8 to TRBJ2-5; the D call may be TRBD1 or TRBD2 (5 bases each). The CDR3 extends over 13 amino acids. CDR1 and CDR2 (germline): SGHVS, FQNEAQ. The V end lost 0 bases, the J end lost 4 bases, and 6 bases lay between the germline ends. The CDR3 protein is CASSLARGETQYF. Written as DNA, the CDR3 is TGTGCCAGCAGCTTAGCGAGGGGAGAGACCCAGTACTTC.

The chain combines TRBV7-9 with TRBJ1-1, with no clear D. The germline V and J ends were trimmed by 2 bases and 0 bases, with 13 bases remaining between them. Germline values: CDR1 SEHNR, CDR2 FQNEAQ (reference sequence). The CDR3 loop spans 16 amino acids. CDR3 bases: TGTGCCAGCAGCTTAAGGGTAGGCAGAATGAACACTGAAGCTTTCTTT. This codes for CASSLRVGRMNTEAFF.